This T cell receptor beta chain was profiled in a study of a mutant IDH1 vaccine in newly diagnosed glioma. Study as a whole: Once 4-6 weeks had passed after radiotherapy alone, vaccination started, or it started with temozolomide cycles.

Only in-frame clones appear in the TCRdb table, and some are missing; sequencing was by immunoSEQ multiplex PCR. The sample yields tens of thousands of clones, roughly 80% seen once. Time point of the sample: week 5, during vaccination. A 20-mer mutant IDH1 peptide at 300 ug was injected subcutaneously with topical imiquimod. Worth noting for this clone: Its matching antigen is unknown.

CDR3 length: 17 amino acids. V lost 5 bases and J lost 0; bases outside the gene matches: 10. Germline-derived CDR1 and CDR2 are SGHAT and FQNNGV. This receptor was identified in a man aged 30 to 45 with glioma. This material consisted of PBMCs, taken from a glioma patient whose treatment included an IDH1 peptide vaccine. The chain links TRBV11-2 to TRBJ1-1; 9 nucleotides line up with TRBD1. The CDR3 sequence: CASSNRGGQGLNTEAFF. DNA for the CDR3: TGTGCCAGCAGCAATAGGGGGGGACAGGGTCTGAACACTGAAGCTTTCTTT.